This TCR beta chain is from a study of T cells in Graves' hyperthyroidism and ophthalmopathy. Turning to the study itself: Pretreatment peripheral blood was obtained at initial diagnosis.

Study-wide results and limits: Most clonotypes that expanded in the thyroid above 0.001 also showed up in blood.

Note on this clonotype: Antigen: not known.

V gave up 5 bases and J gave up 5 bases; unmatched junction bases: 9. Germline CDR1 LNHDA, CDR2 SQIVND (reference sequence). The CDR3 extends over 15 amino acids. Amplified TCR beta CDR3 regions derived from RNA transcripts. HTBI primers drove first-round RT-PCR of the TCR CDR3. TCRdb re-analysed the multiplex PCR reads in MiXCR, keeping a single row per CDR3 protein. This sample has a few hundred thousand distinct CDR3 sequences, with roughly 15% found just once. The rearrangement joins TRBV19 to TRBJ2-7; 10 positions agree with TRBD1. Sequencing was performed on blood. This TCR was recovered from a woman aged 40 to 49 with Graves' ophthalmopathy. In nucleotides, the CDR3 is TGTGCCAGTAGTTGGTGGGGACAGGGGATAAACGAGCAGTACTTC. Residues: CASSWWGQGINEQYF.